This T cell receptor beta chain was obtained from a study of blood T cell repertoires in COVID-19 (TCRdb year 2020). Regarding the research as a whole: Samples from collaborators originated in the United States, Italy and Spain and spanned both the acute and convalescent phases of COVID-19. The material from the prospective study consisted of cDNA or gDNA derived from T cells, B-cell-depleted T cells, or PBMCs. Subjects who had been exposed to COVID-19, were actively infected with it, or had recovered from it provided the deeply sampled blood TCRbeta repertoires that made up the dataset. The repertoires were released in a freely available public database intended as a resource for research on the immune response to SARS-CoV-2. Samples came from the ongoing ImmuneRACE study (first 160 participants) plus 1,254 subjects from 6 global collaborators. The sample metadata nearly always contained a de-identified subject ID, COVID-19 status, age in years and sex. Where available, HLA class I and class II types were obtained from metadata supplied by the sample provider rather than from assay-based typing.

Study-wide findings and limitations: The amount of clinical and demographic metadata varied by source and participant and was provided uncurated.

Measured from the cysteine to the phenylalanine, the CDR3 is 14 residues long. Kept here is only the CDR3 DNA, which spans 42 bases and is read in frame from base 1. CDR1 LNHDA and CDR2 SQIVND were looked up in the germline V gene (reference sequence). V loses 5 bases, J loses 5 bases, and the germline ends lie 10 bases apart. Collaborating institutions collected whole blood in K2EDTA tubes following their own protocols. For TCRbeta analysis, collaborators shipped samples in one of three forms: frozen whole blood, isolated PBMCs, or DNA extracted from either of those sample types. Regarding this clone: Its antigen is currently not known. No much larger clone is present one base from it, and per-base qualities are unavailable.

TCRbeta CDR3 regions were amplified from genomic DNA by means of the immunoSEQ Assay, a bias-controlled multiplex PCR. The authors processed their data as follows. The number of nucleated cells in each sample was estimated from the amplification of reference gene primers within the assay. To quantify the absolute abundance of each unique TCRbeta CDR3 rearrangement, sequence reads were collapsed and filtered. For each sample, productive Simpson clonality was calculated by taking the square root of Simpson's diversity index across productive rearrangements. Drawn from immuneACCESS, this table holds only the in-frame rearrangements with V and J called that TCRdb kept. Clones are partly lost; checked studies trace under half to an unresolved V gene and leave the rest unexplained. V, J and clone size are taken as reported in that table, and D and trimming were inferred from the DNA itself. This sample lists about 190,000 clones; roughly nine tenths were detected once. Clones ranked in the top ten supply around 1.1% of the sample.

The clonotype was recovered from a man aged 30 to 45 with acute or convalescent COVID-19. The sequencing sample was made of peripheral blood. The chain joins TRBV19 to TRBJ1-6, with the D gene too uncertain to name. The nucleotide sequence reads as follows: TGTGCCAGTAGTTTCCGGGAGCATAATTCACCCCTCCACTTT. Translated, this gives CASSFREHNSPLHF.